The 10 T cell receptor beta chains in this list originate from one sample, sequenced in a study of blood T cell repertoires in COVID-19. Clones were read by immunoSEQ multiplex PCR, and TCRdb kept only the in-frame ones, dropping some. The profile shows 130,000 to 150,000 clones, roughly 80% of them singletons. Sequenced sample: peripheral blood. The origin of the receptors is a woman of 80 years or more with acute or convalescent COVID-19.

The chain carries TRBV19 and TRBJ2-2; 8 bases align to TRBD1. The CDR3 is 14 residues long. Germline V gene lookup returns CDR1 LNHDA and CDR2 SQIVND (reference sequence). With V trimmed by 5 bases and J by 6 bases, 5 bases remained unmatched. The CDR3 sequence: CASSGTGSAGELFF. In nucleotides, the CDR3 is TGTGCCAGTAGTGGGACAGGCAGCGCCGGGGAGCTGTTTTTT.

This clone has just a few counts. This chain uses TRBV7-8 with TRBJ1-5; D is unclear. The CDR3 covers 13 residues. The ends were cut back, 3 bases at V and 5 bases at J, with 8 bases in the middle. Germline values: CDR1 SGHVS, CDR2 FQNEAQ. CDR3 protein: CASSLVIDQPQHF. DNA for the CDR3: TGTGCCAGCAGCTTGGTAATAGATCAGCCCCAGCATTTT. Drawing the rest from reference TRBV7-8 and TRBJ1-5, the complete variable domain is GAGVSQSPRYKVAKRGQDVALRCDPISGHVSLFWYQQALGQGPEFLTYFQNEAQLDKSGLPSDRFFAERPEGSVSTLKIQRTQQEDSAVYLCASSLVIDQPQHFGDGTRLSIL.

The V call is TRBV7-9, the J call TRBJ1-1; 9 nucleotides align to TRBD1. The CDR3 totals 19 residues. CDR1 is SEHNR, CDR2 FQNEAQ, per germline (reference sequence). V lost 1 base and J lost 5; bases outside the gene matches: 17. This CDR3 is CASSLVSYGTGRSRTEAFF. CDR3 nucleotides: TGTGCCAGCAGCTTAGTTTCTTACGGGACAGGGAGGAGTAGGACTGAAGCTTTCTTT.

This CDR3 is CASSLAESPLHF. DNA of the CDR3: TGTGCCAGCAGCTTAGCGGAGTCACCCCTCCACTTT. This rearrangement joins TRBV7-9 to TRBJ1-6, with unresolved D. V shed 0 bases and J shed 10 bases, with 4 bases lying between them. In germline, CDR1 is SEHNR, CDR2 FQNEAQ (reference sequence). The CDR3 covers 12 residues. Filled out from reference TRBV7-9 and TRBJ1-6, the complete variable domain reads DTGVSQNPRHKITKRGQNVTFRCDPISEHNRLYWYRQTLGQGPEFLTYFQNEAQLEKSRLLSDRFSAERPKGSFSTLEIQRTEQGDSAMYLCASSLAESPLHFGNGTRLTVT.

The CDR3 protein is CASRGGSSYNEQFF. The CDR3 DNA reads as TGTGCCAGCAGAGGCGGTAGCTCCTACAATGAGCAGTTCTTC. This chain uses TRBV2 with TRBJ2-1; D gene unclear. The CDR3 is 14 residues long. From germline, CDR1 is SNHLY and CDR2 FYNNEI. V was trimmed by 6 bases and J by 0 bases, leaving 9 bases between them.

The chain combines TRBV24-1 with TRBJ2-2, with 10 bases matching TRBD2. V lost 3 bases to trimming and J lost 0 bases; unmatched junction nucleotides: 3. The CDR3 totals 17 residues. CDR1 is KGHDR, CDR2 SFDVKD, per germline. This chain's CDR3 is CATSDTGTSANTGELFF. CDR3 sequence (DNA): TGTGCCACCAGTGATACCGGGACTAGCGCGAACACCGGGGAGCTGTTTTTT.

This sequence joins TRBV28 and TRBJ2-1; 8 positions agree with TRBD2. The V segment lost 5 bases and the J segment 7 bases; nucleotides outside the gene matches: 7. CDR1 MDHEN and CDR2 SYDVKM come from the germline V gene. The length of the CDR3 is 14 residues. CDR3 in amino acids: CASSPSGWSNEQFF. In nucleotides, the CDR3 is TGTGCCAGCAGTCCTAGCGGGTGGTCAAATGAGCAGTTCTTC.

This clone was counted a few times. V usage is TRBV5-1 and J usage is TRBJ1-2, with D tentatively TRBD1 (6 bases). This CDR3 has 13 amino acids. Per the germline V gene, CDR1 is SGHRS and CDR2 is YFSETQ. Trimming shortened V by 2 bases and J by 5 bases, and 10 bases separated the two germline ends. In nucleotides, the CDR3 is TGCGCCAGCAGCTTAAGAGGGGGTTATGGCTACACCTTC. Its translation is CASSLRGGYGYTF.

The gene calls are TRBV19 and TRBJ1-4; D call uncertain. Per germline, CDR1 LNHDA and CDR2 SQIVND (reference sequence). The CDR3 totals 14 residues. The germline V and J ends were trimmed by 2 bases and 8 bases, with 12 bases remaining between them. CDR3 protein: CASSIKPTGEKLFF. As DNA, the CDR3 is TGTGCCAGTAGTATAAAGCCCACGGGGGAAAAACTGTTTTTT.

The chain joins TRBV21-1 to TRBJ1-1. TRBV21-1 is flagged as a pseudogene. The CDR3 spans 18 residues. The CDR3 DNA follows: TGTGCCAGCAGCAAAGTAAGGGTCTGGGAGATTTGGGACACTGAAGCTTTCTTT. Amino acid sequence: CASSKVRVWEIWDTEAFF.